Listed here are 26 T cell receptor beta chains from one sample, sequenced in a study of cytomegalovirus exposure and HLA in healthy donors. Amplification used 60 Vbeta primers and 13 Jbeta primers. Produced via immunoSEQ multiplex PCR; TCRdb's table is partial and in-frame only. The table includes under 100,000 clones, 55% to 65% detected once. Sequenced material: PBMCs. Receptors were obtained from a woman in her forties in good health and CMV-seropositive.

The chain joins TRBV7-6 to TRBJ1-1; no clear D. The CDR3 consists of 13 residues. Germline V gives CDR1 SGHVS, CDR2 FNYEAQ. Trimming took 1 base from V and 4 from J, leaving 7 bases between them. The CDR3 loop reads CASSLEAGTEAFF. In DNA form, the CDR3 reads TGTGCCAGCAGCTTAGAGGCGGGCACTGAAGCTTTCTTT. The whole variable domain, filled in from reference TRBV7-6 and TRBJ1-1, reads GAGVSQSPRYKVTKRGQDVALRCDPISGHVSLYWYRQALGQGPEFLTYFNYEAQQDKSGLPNDRFSAERPEGSISTLTIQRTEQRDSAMYRCASSLEAGTEAFFGQGTRLTVV.

The chain has TRBV4-3 and TRBJ2-1, with D possibly matching TRBD2 (5 bases). The V and J ends lost 0 bases and 7 bases respectively, with 13 bases between them. The CDR3 is made up of 15 amino acids. Germline lookup yields CDR1 LGHNA and CDR2 YSLEER. This chain's CDR3 is CASSQEASLNNEQFF. The CDR3, as DNA: TGCGCCAGCAGCCAAGAAGCTAGCCTGAATAATGAGCAGTTCTTC.

The chain joins TRBV19 to TRBJ1-5; D gene ambiguous. The CDR3 is 14 amino acids. Trimming took off 3 bases at V and 1 base at J, with 7 bases between the two ends. Per germline, CDR1 LNHDA and CDR2 SQIVND (reference sequence). As DNA, the CDR3 is TGTGCCAGTAGTATGGTAGCGAGCAATCAGCCCCAGCATTTT. The encoded protein is CASSMVASNQPQHF.

The chain carries TRBV4-3 and TRBJ2-1; D possibly corresponds to TRBD2 (5 bases). CDR3 size: 17 residues. V was cut by 0 bases and J by 3 bases, with 15 bases left in between. Looked up from germline, CDR1 is LGHNA and CDR2 is YSLEER. CDR3 DNA: TGCGCCAGCAGCCAAGAAATAGGAGCGGTCCGCTACAATGAGCAGTTCTTC. It is translated as CASSQEIGAVRYNEQFF.

The rearrangement uses TRBV7-9 and TRBJ1-4, with 8 bases that match TRBD1. Looked up from germline, CDR1 is SEHNR and CDR2 is FQNEAQ (reference sequence). The V and J ends lost 5 bases and 2 bases, in that order; junction bases with no gene match: 1. This CDR3 spans 14 amino acids. The CDR3 DNA is TGTGCCAGCAGCCGGACAGGGACTAATGAAAAACTGTTTTTT. The encoded protein is CASSRTGTNEKLFF.

V and J are TRBV27 and TRBJ2-7, with TRBD1 matching 9 bases. The CDR3 is 14 amino acids. After removal of 5 bases from V and 4 bases from J, the junction contained 6 bases not matched to a gene. The V gene's germline CDR1 is MNHEY and CDR2 SMNVEV (reference sequence). CDR3 sequence: CASSPRTGAYEQYF. CDR3 coding DNA: TGTGCCAGCAGTCCCAGGACAGGGGCGTACGAGCAGTACTTC.

The gene calls are TRBV11-2 and TRBJ1-4; D remains unclear. This CDR3 is 15 amino acids long. CDR1 is SGHAT and CDR2 is FQNNGV in the germline V gene. The V and J ends lost 5 bases and 8 bases respectively, with 18 bases between them. DNA for the CDR3: TGTGCCAGCAGCCCGAGGGTTCCCTTTGGGGAAAAACTGTTTTTT. Its translation is CASSPRVPFGEKLFF. The whole variable domain, remainder taken from reference TRBV11-2 and TRBJ1-4, is EAGVAQSPRYKIIEKRQSVAFWCNPISGHATLYWYQQILGQGPKLLIQFQNNGVVDDSQLPKDRFSAERLKGVDSTLKIQPAKLEDSAVYLCASSPRVPFGEKLFFGSGTQLSVL.

The chain recombines TRBV11-3 with TRBJ2-1; the match to TRBD2 covers 8 bases. The germline V gene encodes CDR1 SGHNT and CDR2 YENEEA. The CDR3 contains 13 residues. The V segment lost 5 bases and the J segment 10 bases; nucleotides outside the gene matches: 7. The CDR3 region is CASSTGREIEQFF. The CDR3 nucleotides are TGTGCCAGCAGCACCGGGAGGGAGATCGAGCAGTTCTTC.

The J gene is TRBJ2-3, the V gene TRBV28; tentative D call: TRBD1 (6 bases). The germline V gene encodes CDR1 MDHEN and CDR2 SYDVKM. The CDR3 has 16 residues. Trimming left V 8 bases short and J 0 bases short, with 18 bases between. As DNA, the CDR3 is TGTGCCAGCGGGCGGACAGCTTCCACTAGCACAGATACGCAGTATTTT. This codes for CASGRTASTSTDTQYF.

The chain combines TRBV5-3 with TRBJ2-5; tentatively, D is TRBD1 (5 bases). TRBV5-3 is an ORF, with its function uncertain. V was cut by 1 base and J by 7 bases, with 20 bases left in between. The CDR3 length is 16 residues. The CDR3: CARSLQGLGLLGTQYF. In DNA form, the CDR3 reads TGTGCCAGAAGCTTGCAGGGTCTCGGGTTGCTCGGGACCCAGTACTTC.

The chain employs TRBV4-2 and TRBJ2-5; TRBD1 is a possible D gene (6 bases). The CDR3 is 14 amino acids. The ends were cut back, 2 bases at V and 9 bases at J, with 16 bases in the middle. The germline gives CDR1 LGHNA, CDR2 YNFKEQ. CDR3 bases: TGTGCCAGCAGCCAACCCGGACTTGGGGGCGCCCAGTACTTC. This gives the protein CASSQPGLGGAQYF.

The V gene is TRBV5-8, the J gene TRBJ1-1, with a tentative D call TRBD1 (5 bases). V lost 0 bases and J lost 1, with 22 bases in between. The length of the CDR3 is 19 residues. CDR1 and CDR2 (germline): SGHTS, YDEGEE. CDR3 in amino acids: CASSLAGGSYHRRNTEAFF. CDR3 nucleotides: TGTGCCAGCAGCTTGGCGGGGGGGAGCTACCACCGGAGGAACACTGAAGCTTTCTTT.

CDR3 DNA sequence: TGCGCCAGCACCGTGGGCCTTTGGGGGGATGCAACTAATGAAAAACTGTTTTTT. Translating it yields CASTVGLWGDATNEKLFF. This chain links TRBV5-1 with TRBJ1-4; maybe TRBD1 (5 bases). Looked up from germline, CDR1 is SGHRS and CDR2 is YFSETQ. V was pared by 6 bases and J by 0 bases, with 21 bases between. CDR3 length: 18 residues. The full variable domain, in which reference TRBV5-1 and TRBJ1-4 provide the parts outside the CDR3, is KAGVTQTPRYLIKTRGQQVTLSCSPISGHRSVSWYQQTPGQGLQFLFEYFSETQRNKGNFPGRFSGRQFSNSRSEMNVSTLELGDSALYLCASTVGLWGDATNEKLFFGSGTQLSVL.

The V and J genes are TRBV5-1 and TRBJ2-7, with D perhaps matching TRBD2 (6 bases). From germline, CDR1 is SGHRS and CDR2 YFSETQ. The CDR3 extends over 14 amino acids. V was cut by 4 bases and J by 7 bases, with 18 bases left in between. CDR3 nucleotide sequence: TGCGCCAGCAGCGGGGCCTCGGGGGAGGCGGAGCAGTACTTC. It is translated as CASSGASGEAEQYF.

This chain connects TRBV6-4 to TRBJ1-1; maybe TRBD1 (5 bases). V dropped 8 bases and J dropped 0 bases, with 13 bases sitting between them. The germline V gene encodes CDR1 MRHNA and CDR2 SNTAGT. This CDR3 contains 14 residues. The CDR3 DNA sequence: TGTGCCAGCCGCTTGGGGCCGATGAACACTGAAGCTTTCTTT. Translation gives CASRLGPMNTEAFF.

V is TRBV6-1 and J is TRBJ1-2; 7 positions agree with TRBD1. Trimming removed 2 bases from V and 2 bases from J; junction bases left unmatched: 5. Germline assignment: CDR1 MNHNS and CDR2 SASEGT. The CDR3 is made up of 15 amino acids. CDR3 DNA: TGTGCCAGCAGTGAAATGACAGGGCCGAACTATGGCTACACCTTC. Its protein is CASSEMTGPNYGYTF.

The CDR3 loop is CASSHPDRGRRNTEAFF. CDR3 nucleotide sequence: TGCGCCAGCAGCCACCCCGACAGGGGGCGCCGAAACACTGAAGCTTTCTTT. The chain recombines TRBV4-3 with TRBJ1-1; TRBD1 matches at 10 bases. Germline lookup yields CDR1 LGHNA and CDR2 YSLEER. The CDR3 totals 17 residues. With 3 bases clipped from V and 2 bases from J, the junction kept 9 bases outside the gene matches.

The rearrangement uses TRBV19 and TRBJ2-3, with 8 positions matching TRBD1. Germline CDR1 reads LNHDA; CDR2 reads SQIVND (reference sequence). The CDR3 contains 14 residues. Trimming removed 4 bases from V and 1 base from J; junction bases left unmatched: 1. Written as DNA, the CDR3 is TGTGCCAGTAGTAAGGACAGGGGCACAGATACGCAGTATTTT. Translated, it gives CASSKDRGTDTQYF.

This clone was observed a few times. In nucleotides, the CDR3 is TGTGCCAGCAGTTACGCACAGCTTACCACTGAAGCTTTCTTT. Translating gives CASSYAQLTTEAFF. The chain recombines TRBV6-6 with TRBJ1-1; D not certain. Trimming pared 2 bases from V and 4 bases from J, leaving 11 bases between. The germline V gene encodes CDR1 MNHNY and CDR2 SVGAGI (reference sequence). The CDR3 is 14 amino acids.

The rearrangement uses TRBV7-2 and TRBJ2-2; D might be TRBD2 (6 bases). The length of the CDR3 is 14 residues. Trimming left V 1 base short and J 7 bases short, with 10 bases between. Per the germline V gene, CDR1 is SGHTA and CDR2 is FQGNSA. The CDR3 coding sequence is TGTGCCAGCAGCTTAGTGGAGGGCCGCGGGGAGCTGTTTTTT. The encoded protein is CASSLVEGRGELFF. The full variable domain, in which reference TRBV7-2 and TRBJ2-2 provide the parts outside the CDR3, is GAGVSQSPSNKVTEKGKDVELRCDPISGHTALYWYRQSLGQGLEFLIYFQGNSAPDKSGLPSDRFSAERTGGSVSTLTIQRTQQEDSAVYLCASSLVEGRGELFFGEGSRLTVL.

The sample holds a few counts of this clone. The chain carries TRBV14 and TRBJ1-1; 9 bases line up with TRBD1. CDR1 is SGHDN, CDR2 FVKESK, per germline. The junction had 3 bases not matched to a gene; V was cut back by 2 bases and J by 5 bases. The CDR3 consists of 14 residues. CDR3 in amino acids: CASSQLTGGTEAFF. CDR3 nucleotides: TGTGCCAGCAGCCAATTGACAGGGGGGACTGAAGCTTTCTTT.

The J gene is TRBJ1-1, the V gene TRBV27; TRBD1 aligns across 10 bases. CDR3 length: 16 residues. Germline assignment: CDR1 MNHEY and CDR2 SMNVEV (reference sequence). After removal of 4 bases from V and 4 bases from J, the junction contained 9 bases not matched to a gene. DNA of the CDR3: TGTGCCAGCAGTTCTATTCGACAGGGGGCGGGCACTGAAGCTTTCTTT. It translates to CASSSIRQGAGTEAFF.

On this clone itself: Here the CDR3 omits its conserved ending phenylalanine or tryptophan, so a read error is the likely source. The chain has TRBV9 and TRBJ1-5, with TRBD1 matching 7 bases. CDR1 is SGDLS and CDR2 is YYNGEE in the germline V gene. CDR3 length equals 15 residues. Losses at the gene ends were 4 bases for V and 1 base for J; bases not matched to a gene: 5. CDR3 in amino acids: CASSLQGWSNQPQHL. DNA for the CDR3: TGTGCCAGCAGCTTACAGGGGTGGAGCAATCAGCCCCAGCATCTT.

Only a few counts were recorded for this clone. The V call is TRBV27, the J call TRBJ2-7, with 8 bases identical to TRBD1. This CDR3 has 14 amino acids. V lost 5 bases and J lost 5; bases outside the gene matches: 8. Germline loops: CDR1 MNHEY, CDR2 SMNVEV (reference sequence). This CDR3 reads CASSPTQGAHEQYF. The CDR3 region has the DNA TGTGCCAGCAGTCCCACGCAGGGGGCCCACGAGCAGTACTTC.

This rearrangement joins TRBV4-3 to TRBJ1-2; 8 bases are a match to TRBD1. Per the germline V gene, CDR1 is LGHNA and CDR2 is YSLEER. The CDR3 has 15 residues. Unmatched junction bases numbered 11, after V lost 3 bases and J lost 8 bases. The CDR3 is CASSHPGQGWGGYTF. For the CDR3, the DNA is TGCGCCAGCAGCCACCCCGGACAGGGCTGGGGCGGCTACACCTTC.

The V gene is TRBV7-2, the J gene TRBJ2-1; a possible D gene is TRBD1 (5 bases). CDR3 length: 11 residues. Trimming removed 5 bases at V and 9 bases at J, with 8 bases between. Germline V gene sequence: CDR1 SGHTA, CDR2 FQGNSA. CDR3 nucleotide sequence: TGTGCCAGCAGCCCAGGGATTGAGCAGTTCTTC. It specifies CASSPGIEQFF. The variable domain in full, completed from reference TRBV7-2 and TRBJ2-1, reads GAGVSQSPSNKVTEKGKDVELRCDPISGHTALYWYRQSLGQGLEFLIYFQGNSAPDKSGLPSDRFSAERTGGSVSTLTIQRTQQEDSAVYLCASSPGIEQFFGPGTRLTVL.